This TCR beta chain derives from a study of blood T cell repertoires in COVID-19. Study in general: Acute and convalescent COVID-19 specimens originated in the United States, Italy and Spain.

Methods used by the authors: Estimation of nucleated cell counts was performed using reference gene primer amplification. Repertoires were generated with immunoSEQ multiplex PCR, while TCRdb's copy carries only in-frame clones and drops some. V, J and clone size reflect that table, while D and trimming were determined from the DNA. This table has hundreds of thousands of clones, 70% to 90% appearing once. For this clone: Sequence at one end of the junction differs from germline and may be a read error.

Germline V gene lookup returns CDR1 SGHRS and CDR2 YFSETQ. The CDR3 has 13 amino acids. Sequenced input: peripheral blood. The receptor's source is a man between 70 and 80 years old with acute or convalescent COVID-19. V is TRBV5-1 and J is TRBJ1-5; D is uncertain. The CDR3 spells CASRLDLDQPQHF. CDR3 in DNA: TGCGCCAGCAGATTGGACCTAGATCAGCCCCAGCATTTT.